This TCR beta chain comes out of a study of T cell responses to AZD1222 COVID-19 vaccine. Sequenced by immunoSEQ multiplex PCR; TCRdb stores in-frame clones only, minus some. The sample has around 150,000 clones; approximately 88% are singletons. This clone was counted between two and nine times. The target antigen is unknown. CDR3 size: 15 residues. V was pared by 0 bases and J by 6 bases, with 14 bases between. The germline gives CDR1 SGHRS, CDR2 YFSETQ. General study findings and limits: Repertoires were obtained only post-peak T cell response. Elevations in Spike-specific TCR breadth and depth followed administration of two AZD1222 doses. Nearly half of the spike-specific TCRs reportedly recognize variant regions that carry no mutations.

The clonotype was recovered from an adult in good health. The material was peripheral blood, obtained on day 0 of AZD1222 vaccination. This chain joins TRBV5-1 and TRBJ2-3; D unresolved. Here the CDR3 DNA reads TGCGCCAGCAGCTTGGGGAGACCCGGATCCGATACGCAGTATTTT. The encoded protein is CASSLGRPGSDTQYF.